The TCR beta chain under discussion was sequenced for a study of T cell responses to AZD1222 COVID-19 vaccine. Study-wide results and caveats: Of spike-specific TCRs, nearly half reportedly target regions left unmutated in variants. The span of vaccine-associated CD4 TCRs extended across spike, with dominance at 160-218 and 743-854.

This CDR3 comprises 12 residues. Trimming cost V 1 base and J 8 bases, with 8 bases left between them. Germline V gene data show CDR1 as SGHDN and CDR2 as FVKESK. Turning to this clone: The antigen is unknown.

The table came from immunoSEQ multiplex PCR; TCRdb's copy has only in-frame clones and leaves some out. The table includes over 130,000 clones, roughly 92% detected once. This sequence originates from an adult who received the AZD1222 COVID-19 vaccine. The chain joins TRBV14 to TRBJ1-1; D gene unclear. The material sequenced was peripheral blood, taken 28 days after the second AZD1222 dose. The DNA for the CDR3 is TGTGCCAGCAGCCAAGGGTTTGACGAAGCTTTCTTT. Translated: CASSQGFDEAFF. The whole variable domain, filled in from reference TRBV14 and TRBJ1-1, reads EAGVTQFPSHSVIEKGQTVTLRCDPISGHDNLYWYRRVMGKEIKFLLHFVKESKQDESGMPNNRFLAERTGGTYSTLKVQPAELEDSGVYFCASSQGFDEAFFGQGTRLTVV.